The rows below give T cell receptor beta chains drawn from one sample of a study of shared clonotypes between healthy human individuals. The table came from immunoSEQ multiplex PCR; TCRdb's copy has only in-frame clones and leaves some out. The sample lists around 2,100,000 clones; less than 95% were seen once. The sample consisted of naive CD8+ T cells sorted from blood. These TCRs come from a man younger than 35 in good health. CDR3s include the opening cysteine and the closing phenylalanine or tryptophan. Each record gives: V gene, D gene, J gene, CDR3 DNA, CDR3 protein. A D gene is named only where the DNA matches it firmly.

V: TRBV15
D: NA
J: TRBJ1-6
DNA: TGTGCCACCACCCTGGGAGTTGGGGGGAAGGGCTCCTATAATTCACCCCTCCACTTT
CDR3: CATTLGVGGKGSYNSPLHF

V: TRBV11-1
D: NA
J: TRBJ2-7
DNA: TGTGCCAGCAGCTTAGCAGGGGGACCCTACGAGCAGTACTTC
CDR3: CASSLAGGPYEQYF

V: TRBV5-4
D: NA
J: TRBJ1-2
DNA: TGTGCCAGCAGCTTGGACGGCCGCTTAAACTATGGCTACACCTTC
CDR3: CASSLDGRLNYGYTF

V: TRBV5-4
D: TRBD1
J: TRBJ2-7
DNA: TGTGCCAGCAGCTTGGACAGGGGCTCCTACGAGCAGTACTTC
CDR3: CASSLDRGSYEQYF

V: TRBV5-1
D: NA
J: TRBJ2-7
DNA: TGCGCCAGCAGCTTGGTTTCTTTTTCCTACGAGCAGTACTTC
CDR3: CASSLVSFSYEQYF

V: TRBV4-2
D: NA
J: TRBJ2-7
DNA: TGTGCCAGCAGCGGGGCAGGGGCAGGGCCCTACGAGCAGTACTTC
CDR3: CASSGAGAGPYEQYF

V: TRBV6-5
D: NA
J: TRBJ2-1
DNA: TGTGCCAGCAGTTACTCCGGGACCCTGGAGCAGTTCTTC
CDR3: CASSYSGTLEQFF

V: TRBV29-1
D: TRBD2
J: TRBJ2-7
DNA: TGCAGCGTCAAGGGGCTAGCGGGCGCCTACTACGAGCAGTACTTC
CDR3: CSVKGLAGAYYEQYF

V: TRBV5-1
D: TRBD1
J: TRBJ2-3
DNA: TGCGCCAGCAGCGGGGACAGGGGGCCGACCCTAGATACGCAGTATTTT
CDR3: CASSGDRGPTLDTQYF

V: TRBV7-2
D: NA
J: TRBJ2-1
DNA: TGTGCCAGCAGCGGAGAGATCAATGAGCAGTTCTTC
CDR3: CASSGEINEQFF

V: TRBV19
D: NA
J: TRBJ2-7
DNA: TGTGCCAGTAGTATAGACCTATCCTACGAGCAGTACTTC
CDR3: CASSIDLSYEQYF

V: TRBV9
D: TRBD1
J: TRBJ2-7
DNA: TGTGCCAGCAGCGCTGGGACAGACGAGCAGTACTTC
CDR3: CASSAGTDEQYF

V: TRBV27
D: NA
J: TRBJ2-3
DNA: TGTGCCAGCAGTTTATTTCGGACAGATACGCAGTATTTT
CDR3: CASSLFRTDTQYF

V: TRBV27
D: TRBD1
J: TRBJ2-1
DNA: TGTGCCAGCAGCCTGAGACAGGGGGTGAATGAGCAGTTCTTC
CDR3: CASSLRQGVNEQFF

V: TRBV11-2
D: NA
J: TRBJ2-1
DNA: TGTGCCAGCAGCTTAGATCAGGTTTGGAATGAGCAGTTCTTC
CDR3: CASSLDQVWNEQFF

V: TRBV5-1
D: TRBD1
J: TRBJ2-7
DNA: TGCGCCAGCAGCTTGGGTAGTCCGACAGGGGGCTATACCTACGAGCAGTACTTC
CDR3: CASSLGSPTGGYTYEQYF

V: TRBV27
D: NA
J: TRBJ1-4
DNA: TGTGCCAGCAGGTCCAACGGGGGTGATGAAAAACTGTTTTTT
CDR3: CASRSNGGDEKLFF

V: TRBV30
D: NA
J: TRBJ2-7
DNA: TGTGCCTGCCAAGGGAAGCCCTACGAGCAGTACTTC
CDR3: CACQGKPYEQYF

V: TRBV4-2
D: TRBD2
J: TRBJ2-7
DNA: TGTGCCAGCAGCCAAGTGGGACTAGCGGCACAAGGGCAGTACTTC
CDR3: CASSQVGLAAQGQYF

V: TRBV6-6
D: NA
J: TRBJ2-7
DNA: TGTGCCAGCAGTCTCGTGTCGGGCGGGATTAGTTACGAGCAGTACTTC
CDR3: CASSLVSGGISYEQYF

V: TRBV27
D: NA
J: TRBJ2-7
DNA: TGTGCCAGCAGTTTAGAGGCGGGTTACGAGCAGTACTTC
CDR3: CASSLEAGYEQYF